This T cell receptor (beta chain) was sequenced for a study of blood T cell repertoires in COVID-19. Across the whole study: Acute-phase and convalescent COVID-19 samples originated in the United States, Italy and Spain.

Libraries were prepared by immunoSEQ multiplex PCR; TCRdb keeps only in-frame clonotypes and omits some of them. The data show 120,000 to 150,000 clones, with 87% seen just once and about 37% held by the top ten. V was shortened by 5 bases and J by 0 bases, with 23 bases between the two germline ends. The CDR3 contains 19 residues. Germline lookup yields CDR1 KGHSH and CDR2 LQKENI. The material sequenced was peripheral blood. The clonotype originates from a man in his forties or fifties who had recovered from COVID-19. The chain uses TRBV18 and TRBJ1-3; D gene ambiguous. CDR3 bases: TGTGCCAGCTCAAAAAGCGGGATCCCCCCAACAAGCTCTGGAAACACCATATATTTT. This codes for CASSKSGIPPTSSGNTIYF. The variable domain in full, with the rest retrieved from reference TRBV18 and TRBJ1-3, is NAGVMQNPRHLVRRRGQEARLRCSPMKGHSHVYWYRQLPEEGLKFMVYLQKENIIDESGMPKERFSAEFPKEGPSILRIQQVVRGDSAAYFCASSKSGIPPTSSGNTIYFGEGSWLTVV.